Included here is one T cell receptor beta chain sequence, with context. The antigen remains undetermined. The sample originates from a study of blood T cells in healthy people across ages. General study results and limits: Unsorted PBMCs ruled out conclusive naive versus antigen-experienced comparison.

PCR was performed a second time for about 7 to 12 cycles using a sample-barcoded 5' primer and a J-beta primer mix. The study obtained at least 2.5 million CDR3-containing paired-end reads from every sample. From the 5' RACE reads, TCRdb called clonotypes with MiXCR, one entry per CDR3 protein. Of fewer than 600,000 distinct CDR3 sequences in the sample, about a quarter were seen once. The germline V gene encodes CDR1 MNHEY and CDR2 SVGEGT. This CDR3 has 14 amino acids. These data were also reused for a study on T cells of mothers and their children. That paper adds: Over five children and their three healthy Caucasian mothers were the donors.

The origin of this receptor is a boy between 2 and 10 years old in good health. This chain joins TRBV6-2 or TRBV6-3 and TRBJ2-1, with D possibly TRBD1 on 6 matching bases. The J call could be wrong; TRBJ2-7 is a better fit for the DNA end. Sequenced: blood. The CDR3 sequence: CASSRTVGIYEQYF. CDR3 nucleotides: TGTGCCAGCAGTCGGACAGTCGGAATTTACGAGCAGTACTTC.